What follows are 10 T cell receptor beta chains derived from one specimen sequenced in a study of blood T cells in healthy people across ages. Through a sample-barcoded 5' primer and a J-beta primer mix, a second PCR was run for roughly 6 to 12 cycles. TCRdb re-analysed the 5' RACE reads in MiXCR, keeping a single row per CDR3 protein. The sample contains about 1,600,000 distinct CDR3 sequences, approximately 40% of which appear only once. The source material was blood. Receptors originate from a woman aged 18-35 years in good health.

This clonotype has a single count. This sequence joins TRBV4-2 and TRBJ1-5; 11 bases are shared with TRBD1. Germline V lookup: CDR1 LGHNA, CDR2 YNFKEQ. The CDR3 totals 15 residues. V shed 4 bases, J shed 5 bases, and the junction held 4 bases outside the gene matches. CDR3 protein: CASSPRTGGDQPQHF. CDR3 in DNA: TGTGCCAGCAGCCCGAGGACAGGGGGCGATCAGCCCCAGCATTTT.

In its sample, this clonotype was seen once. The chain has TRBV28 and TRBJ2-3; D uncertain. The CDR3 sequence is 15 residues long. Between the trimmed V and J ends, which lost 1 base and 4 bases, there was a span of 12 bases. Germline values: CDR1 MDHEN, CDR2 SYDVKM. CDR3 nucleotides: TGTGCCAGCAGTTTATCGCGCAGCCCCGCAGATACGCAGTATTTT. Translating gives CASSLSRSPADTQYF.

This rearrangement joins TRBV7-9 to TRBJ1-4; TRBD1 is a possible D gene (6 bases). CDR3 length equals 14 residues. The germline CDR1 and CDR2 sequences are SEHNR and FQNEAQ (reference sequence). V lost 5 bases, J lost 8 bases, and 15 bases lay in between. CDR3 protein: CASSPGHPGEKLFF. The DNA of the CDR3 is TGTGCCAGCAGCCCGGGACACCCTGGGGAAAAACTGTTTTTT.

The V call is TRBV5-1, the J call TRBJ1-2; tentative D call: TRBD1 (6 bases). There are 13 residues in the CDR3. Looked up from germline, CDR1 is SGHRS and CDR2 is YFSETQ. Deletions cut 4 bases from V and 4 bases from J, with 11 bases between. The CDR3 nucleotides read TGCGCCAGCAGCCCGAAGGACAGCTATGGCTACACCTTC. It translates to CASSPKDSYGYTF.

V and J are TRBV5-6 and TRBJ2-3; D not certain. With 7 bases removed from V and 4 bases from J, the gap between germline ends came to 16 bases. The CDR3 consists of 14 residues. Germline V gives CDR1 SGHDT, CDR2 YYEEEE. In DNA, the CDR3 is TGTGCCAGCCGTAGACCGGGTAGCTCAGATACGCAGTATTTT. Protein: CASRRPGSSDTQYF.

V is TRBV12-5 and J is TRBJ2-3, with unresolved D. Germline CDR1 reads LGHNT; CDR2 reads FRNRAP. This CDR3 has 16 amino acids. The germline V and J ends were trimmed by 3 bases and 4 bases, with 17 bases remaining between them. CDR3 DNA: TGTGCTAGTGGTTTCCTGTGGACCCGTCCCCCAGATACGCAGTATTTT. It codes for CASGFLWTRPPDTQYF.

The chain is built from TRBV11-2 and TRBJ2-1, with 14 bases matching TRBD2. CDR1 is SGHAT, CDR2 FQNNGV, per germline. The CDR3 sequence is 18 residues long. With 5 bases clipped from V and 7 bases from J, the junction kept 13 bases outside the gene matches. The CDR3 spells CASSLYISGTSGRNEQFF. CDR3 bases: TGTGCCAGCAGCCTATACATCTCTGGGACTAGCGGGAGAAATGAGCAGTTCTTC.

The chain couples TRBV15 to TRBJ2-1, with 7 bases matching TRBD2. The CDR3 is 17 amino acids. V lost 3 bases, J lost 0 bases, and 8 bases stayed unmatched. CDR1 and CDR2 from the germline V gene are LNHNV and YYDKDF (reference sequence). CDR3 bases: TGTGCCACCAGCAGTACCAGCGGGGCTAACTCCTACAATGAGCAGTTCTTC. Translated: CATSSTSGANSYNEQFF.

In this sample, this clonotype turned up a few times. V is TRBV2 and J is TRBJ1-4, with 7 bases fitting TRBD1. Germline V CDR1 and CDR2: SNHLY, FYNNEI. This CDR3 comprises 16 residues. Losses at the gene ends were 6 bases for V and 6 bases for J; bases not matched to a gene: 13. The CDR3 DNA is TGTGCCAGCAGCAAAAACGACAGGGTTTCCTATGAAAAACTGTTTTTT. It translates to CASSKNDRVSYEKLFF.

The chain is built from TRBV7-2 and TRBJ2-7; D is possibly TRBD1 (6 bases). Trimming stripped 5 bases from V and 3 bases from J, with 14 bases between. Looked up from germline, CDR1 is SGHTA and CDR2 is FQGNSA. The CDR3 has 14 residues. The CDR3 region is CASSVGTMNYEQYF. The CDR3, as DNA: TGTGCCAGCAGCGTAGGGACAATGAACTACGAGCAGTACTTC.